This TCR beta chain was retrieved from a study of T cell changes during pregnancy in multiple sclerosis. The repertoire was sequenced with immunoSEQ multiplex PCR; TCRdb's copy has only in-frame clones and lacks some. The sample holds approximately 85,000 clones; roughly 92% are singletons and the top ten take approximately 2.5%. The germline V gene encodes CDR1 SNHLY and CDR2 FYNNEI. CDR3 length: 16 amino acids. The V end lost 1 base, the J end lost 7 bases, and 14 bases lay between the germline ends. The specimen was peripheral blood, collected in the first trimester of pregnancy. V usage is TRBV2 and J usage is TRBJ1-6, with D unclear. The receptor was derived from a female donor with multiple sclerosis, enrolled in a pregnancy study. CDR3 DNA sequence: TGTGCCAGCAGTGAAGGGGAGAGCCGAATAAATTCACCCCTCCACTTT. Protein: CASSEGESRINSPLHF.